What follows is one T cell receptor beta chain and its context. This table comes from immunoSEQ multiplex PCR, and its TCRdb copy is limited to in-frame clones, with some not included. Here the sample spans approximately 400,000 clones, approximately 90% being singletons. These data belong to a study of blood T cell repertoires in COVID-19. Germline lookup yields CDR1 KGHSH and CDR2 LQKENI. This CDR3 comprises 15 residues. V gave up 1 base and J gave up 7 bases; unmatched junction bases: 6. The study recruited people aged about 18 to 95 years across approximately 25 US areas. Donors were grouped by their self-reported clinical history.

The sequence derives from a woman in her thirties or forties who had been exposed to COVID-19. The V and J genes are TRBV18 and TRBJ1-4; 7 positions agree with TRBD1. Material: PBMCs or T cells enriched from blood (not recorded which). The CDR3 loop is CASSPRQGPSEKLFF. The CDR3 bases are TGTGCCAGCTCACCACGACAGGGTCCAAGTGAAAAACTGTTTTTT. Full variable domain (rest looked up from reference TRBV18 and TRBJ1-4): NAGVMQNPRHLVRRRGQEARLRCSPMKGHSHVYWYRQLPEEGLKFMVYLQKENIIDESGMPKERFSAEFPKEGPSILRIQQVVRGDSAAYFCASSPRQGPSEKLFFGSGTQLSVL.